Listed below are T cell receptor beta chains from one sample, sequenced in a study of patients and donors after allogeneic stem cell transplantation. Each CDR3 protein gets one entry after TCRdb re-called the RT-PCR reads with MiXCR. The sample yields roughly 880,000 distinct CDR3 sequences, 18% seen once. Sequencing was performed on blood, either unsorted or a sorted T cell fraction (not recorded which). All receptors derive from a human donor who was either an allogeneic HSCT recipient or a stem cell or donor lymphocyte infusion donor (not recorded which). It is not recorded whose cells these are; they may come from a transplant donor. The CDR3 runs from the conserved cysteine through the conserved F or W. Fields, in order: clone size, V gene, D gene, J gene, CDR3 protein, CDR3 DNA. The D gene is left open where the match is weak. Some rows have no size entry. The others give once, few or many, or a class for an expanded clone.

-	TRBV7-9	-	TRBJ2-7	CASSEISSGEGEQYF	TGTGCCAGCAGCGAAATTTCGAGCGGCGAGGGGGAGCAGTACTTC
-	TRBV5-6	-	TRBJ1-3	CASSLMGGSGNTIYF	TGTGCCAGCAGCCTGATGGGGGGCTCTGGAAACACCATATATTTT
few	TRBV20-1	TRBD1	TRBJ1-2	CSATVPGTGGYTF	TGCAGTGCTACAGTTCCCGGGACAGGGGGCTACACCTTC
-	TRBV7-2	-	TRBJ1-6	CASRTGSNSPLHF	TGTGCCAGCAGAACAGGGTCTAATTCACCCCTCCACTTT
-	TRBV4-3	-	TRBJ1-2	CASSQGARGHYGYTF	TGCGCCAGCAGCCAGGGGGCACGGGGGCACTATGGCTACACCTTC
-	TRBV3-1	TRBD2	TRBJ2-3	CASSPRLAGEVGTDTQYF	TGTGCCAGCAGCCCGCGGCTAGCGGGAGAGGTAGGCACAGATACGCAGTATTTT
-	TRBV7-9	TRBD1	TRBJ2-5	CASSLGRTGGRETQYF	TGTGCCAGCAGCTTAGGACGGACAGGGGGAAGAGAGACCCAGTACTTC
once	TRBV30	TRBD1	TRBJ1-5	CAWRGDRSNQPQHF	TGTGCCTGGAGGGGGGACAGAAGCAATCAGCCCCAGCATTTT
many	TRBV12-3/TRBV12-4	TRBD2	TRBJ2-1	CASSPGLAGANEQFF	TGTGCCAGCAGCCCCGGACTAGCGGGAGCCAATGAGCAGTTCTTC
few	TRBV12-3/TRBV12-4	-	TRBJ2-3	CASSFEDGYTQYF	TGTGCCAGCAGTTTTGAGGACGGATATACGCAGTATTTT
few	TRBV5-4	-	TRBJ2-1	CASSSFEGDYNEQFF	TGTGCCAGCAGCTCTTTCGAGGGAGATTACAATGAGCAGTTCTTC
-	TRBV7-3	TRBD2	TRBJ2-1	CASSIQAGTSGHNEQFF	TGTGCCAGCAGCATCCAGGCCGGGACTAGCGGCCACAATGAGCAGTTCTTC
-	TRBV5-1	-	TRBJ1-2	CASSLEQGLSGYTF	TGCGCCAGCAGCTTGGAACAGGGCTTGAGTGGCTACACCTTC
-	TRBV5-1	-	TRBJ2-2	CASSLKAQTPGELFF	TGCGCCAGCAGCTTGAAGGCCCAGACCCCCGGGGAGCTGTTTTTT
-	TRBV9	-	TRBJ1-2	CASSATGTSYGYTF	TGTGCCAGCAGCGCGACCGGGACAAGCTATGGCTACACCTTC
-	TRBV7-8	-	TRBJ1-2	CASSLEVGGGPYGYTF	TGTGCCAGCAGCTTAGAGGTGGGGGGCGGGCCATATGGCTACACCTTC
-	TRBV29-1	-	TRBJ1-5	CSVEDHGGDNQPQHF	TGCAGCGTTGAAGATCACGGGGGGGACAATCAGCCCCAGCATTTT
few	TRBV2	TRBD1	TRBJ1-4	CASNFDRVSGGTNEKLFF	TGTGCCAGCAACTTTGACAGGGTCAGTGGTGGGACTAATGAAAAACTGTTTTTT
many	TRBV12-3/TRBV12-4	-	TRBJ2-2	CASSSPRSRLTGELFF	TGTGCCAGCAGCTCGCCTCGTTCCCGGCTAACCGGGGAGCTGTTTTTT
few	TRBV6-2/TRBV6-3	-	TRBJ1-5	CASSYPVSKNQPQHF	TGTGCCAGCAGTTACCCGGTCTCGAAAAATCAGCCCCAGCATTTT
few	TRBV7-2	-	TRBJ1-4	CASSPGPYNEKLFF	TGTGCCAGCAGCCCGGGACCGTACAATGAAAAACTGTTTTTT
-	TRBV7-9	TRBD2	TRBJ2-1	CASTRLLAGGGNEQFF	TGTGCCAGCACCCGCCTACTAGCGGGAGGTGGGAATGAGCAGTTCTTC
few	TRBV5-6	-	TRBJ1-5	CASSLSKNNQPQHF	TGTGCCAGCAGCTTGTCGAAAAACAATCAGCCCCAGCATTTT
few	TRBV13	TRBD1	TRBJ2-5	CASSYRQGETQYF	TGTGCCAGCAGTTACCGACAGGGGGAGACCCAGTACTTC
few	TRBV7-2	TRBD2	TRBJ2-1	CASSYVALAGYNEQFF	TGTGCCAGCAGCTACGTGGCGCTAGCGGGATACAATGAGCAGTTCTTC
many	TRBV6-5	-	TRBJ2-1	CASSSPPRGYNEQFF	TGTGCCAGCAGTTCCCCCCCCCGGGGGTACAATGAGCAGTTCTTC
few	TRBV9	-	TRBJ2-3	CASSVEGGAPTDTQYF	TGTGCCAGCAGCGTAGAAGGGGGGGCCCCCACAGATACGCAGTATTTT
few	TRBV7-9	TRBD1	TRBJ1-4	CASSQQGAGEKLFF	TGTGCCAGCAGCCAACAGGGGGCAGGGGAAAAACTGTTTTTT
few	TRBV7-9	TRBD2	TRBJ2-1	CASSLPRLAGERNEQFF	TGTGCCAGCAGCTTACCGCGACTAGCGGGAGAACGAAATGAGCAGTTCTTC
once	TRBV5-1	-	TRBJ2-7	CASSQGPPSEQYF	TGCGCCAGCAGCCAGGGACCTCCGAGCGAGCAGTACTTC
few	TRBV5-5	TRBD2	TRBJ2-5	CASSLEIAGGETQYF	TGTGCCAGCAGCTTGGAAATAGCGGGGGGAGAGACCCAGTACTTC
few	TRBV6-2/TRBV6-3	-	TRBJ2-1	CASSYGVAFNYNEQFF	TGTGCCAGCAGTTACGGTGTAGCGTTTAACTACAATGAGCAGTTCTTC
-	TRBV25-1	-	TRBJ1-2	CASSEYGGLDGYTF	TGTGCCAGCAGTGAATACGGGGGCTTGGATGGCTACACCTTC